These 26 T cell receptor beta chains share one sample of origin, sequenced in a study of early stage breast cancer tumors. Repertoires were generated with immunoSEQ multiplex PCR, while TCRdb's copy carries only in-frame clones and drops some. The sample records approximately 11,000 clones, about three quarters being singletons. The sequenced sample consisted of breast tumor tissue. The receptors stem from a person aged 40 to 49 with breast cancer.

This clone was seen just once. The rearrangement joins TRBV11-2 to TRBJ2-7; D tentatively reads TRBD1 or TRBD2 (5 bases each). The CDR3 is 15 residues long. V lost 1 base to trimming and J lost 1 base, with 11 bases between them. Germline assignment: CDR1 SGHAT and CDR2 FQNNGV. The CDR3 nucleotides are TGTGCCAGCAGCTTAGCCGCAGGGACGTCCTACGAGCAGTACTTC. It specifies CASSLAAGTSYEQYF. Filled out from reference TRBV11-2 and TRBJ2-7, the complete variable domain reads EAGVAQSPRYKIIEKRQSVAFWCNPISGHATLYWYQQILGQGPKLLIQFQNNGVVDDSQLPKDRFSAERLKGVDSTLKIQPAKLEDSAVYLCASSLAAGTSYEQYFGPGTRLTVT.

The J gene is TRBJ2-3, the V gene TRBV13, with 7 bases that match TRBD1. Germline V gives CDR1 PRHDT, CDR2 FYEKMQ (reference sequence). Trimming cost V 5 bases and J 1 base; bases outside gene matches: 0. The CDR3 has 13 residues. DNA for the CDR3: TGTGCCAGCAGCGGACAGGGCACAGATACGCAGTATTTT. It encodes CASSGQGTDTQYF.

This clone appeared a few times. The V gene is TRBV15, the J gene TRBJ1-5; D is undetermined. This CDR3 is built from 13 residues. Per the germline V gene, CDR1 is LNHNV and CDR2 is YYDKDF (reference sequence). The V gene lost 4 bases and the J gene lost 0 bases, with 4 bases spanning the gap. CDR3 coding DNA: TGTGCCACCAGCATGGGTAGCAATCAGCCCCAGCATTTT. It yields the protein CATSMGSNQPQHF.

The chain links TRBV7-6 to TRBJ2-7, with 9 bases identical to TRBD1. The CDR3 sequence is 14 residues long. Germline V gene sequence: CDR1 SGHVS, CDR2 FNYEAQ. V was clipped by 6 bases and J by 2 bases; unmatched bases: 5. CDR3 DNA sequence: TGTGCCAGCAGTACCGGGACAGGGACCTACGAGCAGTACTTC. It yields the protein CASSTGTGTYEQYF.

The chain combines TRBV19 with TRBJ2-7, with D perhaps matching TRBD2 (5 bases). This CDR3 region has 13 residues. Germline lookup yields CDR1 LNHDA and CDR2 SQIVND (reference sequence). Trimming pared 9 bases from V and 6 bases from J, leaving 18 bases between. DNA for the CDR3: TGTGCCAGCAAATGGACTCCCGACGGCGAGCAGTACTTC. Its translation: CASKWTPDGEQYF.

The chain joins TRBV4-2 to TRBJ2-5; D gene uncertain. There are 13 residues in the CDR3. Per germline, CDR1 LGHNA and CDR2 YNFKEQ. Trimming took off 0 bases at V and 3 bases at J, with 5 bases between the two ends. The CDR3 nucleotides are TGTGCCAGCAGCCAAGATATTAAAGAGACCCAGTACTTC. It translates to CASSQDIKETQYF.

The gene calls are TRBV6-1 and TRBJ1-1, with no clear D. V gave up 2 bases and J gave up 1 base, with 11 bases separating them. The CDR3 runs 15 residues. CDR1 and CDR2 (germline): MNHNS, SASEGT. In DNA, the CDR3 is TGTGCCAGCAGTGAACGACACCAAGGGAACACTGAAGCTTTCTTT. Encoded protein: CASSERHQGNTEAFF.

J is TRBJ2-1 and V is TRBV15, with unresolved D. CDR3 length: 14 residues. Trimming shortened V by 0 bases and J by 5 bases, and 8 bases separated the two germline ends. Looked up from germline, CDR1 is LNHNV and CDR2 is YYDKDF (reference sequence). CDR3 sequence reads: CATSRDRLDNEQFF. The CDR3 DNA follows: TGTGCCACCAGCAGAGACCGACTTGACAATGAGCAGTTCTTC.

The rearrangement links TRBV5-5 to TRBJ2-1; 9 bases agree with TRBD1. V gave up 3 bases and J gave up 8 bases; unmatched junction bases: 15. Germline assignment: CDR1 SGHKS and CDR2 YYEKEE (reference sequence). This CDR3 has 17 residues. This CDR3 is CASSSALTGGRGDEQFF. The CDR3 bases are TGTGCCAGCAGCTCCGCCCTGACAGGGGGTAGGGGGGATGAGCAGTTCTTC.

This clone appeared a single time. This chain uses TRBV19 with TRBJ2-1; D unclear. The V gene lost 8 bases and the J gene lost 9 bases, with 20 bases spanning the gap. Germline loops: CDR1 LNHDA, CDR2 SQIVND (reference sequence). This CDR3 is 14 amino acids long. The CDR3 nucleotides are TGTGCCAGTCGAGCAGTAGAGAGATCGGCTGAGCAGTTCTTC. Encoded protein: CASRAVERSAEQFF.

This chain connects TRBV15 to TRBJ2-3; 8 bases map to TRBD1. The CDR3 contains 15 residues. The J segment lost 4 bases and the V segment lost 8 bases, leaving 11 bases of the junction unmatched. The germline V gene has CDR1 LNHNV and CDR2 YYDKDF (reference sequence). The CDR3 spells CATYMDRVGADTQYF. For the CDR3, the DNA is TGTGCCACCTACATGGACAGGGTCGGCGCAGATACGCAGTATTTT.

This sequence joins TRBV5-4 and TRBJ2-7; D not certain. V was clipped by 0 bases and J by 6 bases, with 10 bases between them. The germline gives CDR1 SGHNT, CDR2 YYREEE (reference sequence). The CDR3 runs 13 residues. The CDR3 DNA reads TGTGCCAGCAGCTTGGGATTAGGGATCGAGCAGTACTTC. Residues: CASSLGLGIEQYF.

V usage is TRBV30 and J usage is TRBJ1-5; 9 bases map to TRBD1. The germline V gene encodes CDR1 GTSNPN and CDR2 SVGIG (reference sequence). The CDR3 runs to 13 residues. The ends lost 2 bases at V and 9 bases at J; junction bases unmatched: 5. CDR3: CAWSTGGGRPQHF. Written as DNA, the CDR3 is TGTGCCTGGAGTACAGGGGGCGGGAGGCCCCAGCATTTT.

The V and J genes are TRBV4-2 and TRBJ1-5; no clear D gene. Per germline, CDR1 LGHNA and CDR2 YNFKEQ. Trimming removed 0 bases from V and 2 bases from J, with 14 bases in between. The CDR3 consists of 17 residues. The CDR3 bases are TGTGCCAGCAGCCAAGATTGGCGGGGTGCTGGCAATCAGCCCCAGCATTTT. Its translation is CASSQDWRGAGNQPQHF.

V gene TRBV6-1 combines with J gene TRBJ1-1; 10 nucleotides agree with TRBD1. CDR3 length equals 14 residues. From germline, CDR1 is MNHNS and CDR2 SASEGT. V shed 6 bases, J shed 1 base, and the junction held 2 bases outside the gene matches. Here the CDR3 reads CASSGTGANTEAFF. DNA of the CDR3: TGTGCCAGCAGCGGGACAGGGGCGAACACTGAAGCTTTCTTT.

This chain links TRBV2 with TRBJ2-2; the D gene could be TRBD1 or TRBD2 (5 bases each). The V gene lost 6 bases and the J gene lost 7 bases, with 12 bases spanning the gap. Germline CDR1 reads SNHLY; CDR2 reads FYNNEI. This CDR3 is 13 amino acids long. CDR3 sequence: CASSRKRGGELFF. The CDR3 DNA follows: TGTGCCAGCAGCCGGAAGAGGGGCGGGGAGCTGTTTTTT.

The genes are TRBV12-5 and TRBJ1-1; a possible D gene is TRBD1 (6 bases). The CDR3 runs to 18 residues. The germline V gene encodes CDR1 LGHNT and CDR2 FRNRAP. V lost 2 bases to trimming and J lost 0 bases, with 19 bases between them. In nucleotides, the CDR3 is TGTGCTAGTGGTTTGTACCTAACAGGGAAAAATATGAACACTGAAGCTTTCTTT. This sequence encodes CASGLYLTGKNMNTEAFF. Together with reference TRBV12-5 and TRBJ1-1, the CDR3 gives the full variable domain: DARVTQTPRHKVTEMGQEVTMRCQPILGHNTVFWYRQTMMQGLELLAYFRNRAPLDDSGMPKDRFSAEMPDATLATLKIQPSEPRDSAVYFCASGLYLTGKNMNTEAFFGQGTRLTVV.

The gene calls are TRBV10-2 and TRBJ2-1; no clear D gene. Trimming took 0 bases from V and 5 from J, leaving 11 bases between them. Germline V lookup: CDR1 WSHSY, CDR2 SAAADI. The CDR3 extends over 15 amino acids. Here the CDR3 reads CASSESGLVNNEQFF. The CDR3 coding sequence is TGCGCCAGCAGTGAGTCAGGCCTAGTGAACAATGAGCAGTTCTTC.

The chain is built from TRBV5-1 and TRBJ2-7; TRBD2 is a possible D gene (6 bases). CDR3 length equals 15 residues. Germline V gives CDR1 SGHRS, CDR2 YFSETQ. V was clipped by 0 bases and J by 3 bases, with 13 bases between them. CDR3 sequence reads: CASSLELAGFYEQYF. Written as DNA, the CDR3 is TGCGCCAGCAGCTTGGAACTAGCAGGTTTCTACGAGCAGTACTTC.

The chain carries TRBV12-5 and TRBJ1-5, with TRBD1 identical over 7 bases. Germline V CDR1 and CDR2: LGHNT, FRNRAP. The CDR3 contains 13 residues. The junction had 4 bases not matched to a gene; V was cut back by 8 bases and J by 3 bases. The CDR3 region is CASSQGINQPQHF. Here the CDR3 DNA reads TGTGCTAGTTCACAGGGGATCAATCAGCCCCAGCATTTT.

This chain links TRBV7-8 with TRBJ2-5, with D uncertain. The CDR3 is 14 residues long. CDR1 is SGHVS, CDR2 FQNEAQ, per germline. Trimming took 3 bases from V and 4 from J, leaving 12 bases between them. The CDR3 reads CASSFNRYGETQYF. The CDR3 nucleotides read TGTGCCAGCAGCTTCAATAGATATGGAGAGACCCAGTACTTC.

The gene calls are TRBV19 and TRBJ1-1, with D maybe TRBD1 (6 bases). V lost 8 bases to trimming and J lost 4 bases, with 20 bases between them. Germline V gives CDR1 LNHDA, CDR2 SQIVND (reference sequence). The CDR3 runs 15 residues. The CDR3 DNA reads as TGTGCCAGTCACAGGGTGACAAGGGTAGTCACTGAAGCTTTCTTT. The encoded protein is CASHRVTRVVTEAFF.

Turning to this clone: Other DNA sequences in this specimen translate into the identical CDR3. The CDR3 nucleotides read TGTGCCAGTAGTATCGGGCTAGCCGGCTCCTACAATGAGCAGTTCTTC. Its translation: CASSIGLAGSYNEQFF. The V and J genes are TRBV19 and TRBJ2-1; maybe TRBD2 (5 bases). This CDR3 has 16 amino acids. Germline values: CDR1 LNHDA, CDR2 SQIVND (reference sequence). V lost 3 bases and J lost 0, with 12 bases in between.

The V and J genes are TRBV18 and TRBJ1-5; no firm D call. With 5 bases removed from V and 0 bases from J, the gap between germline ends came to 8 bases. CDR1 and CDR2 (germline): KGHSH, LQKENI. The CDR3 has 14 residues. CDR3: CASSAQNSNQPQHF. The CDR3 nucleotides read TGTGCCAGCTCAGCCCAAAATAGCAATCAGCCCCAGCATTTT.

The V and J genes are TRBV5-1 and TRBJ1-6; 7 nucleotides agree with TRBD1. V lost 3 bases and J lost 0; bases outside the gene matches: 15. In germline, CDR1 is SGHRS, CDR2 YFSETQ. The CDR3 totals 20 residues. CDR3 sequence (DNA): TGCGCCAGCAGCTCCAAAAGGACAGGAATTACCCGCTCCTATAATTCACCCCTCCACTTT. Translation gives CASSSKRTGITRSYNSPLHF.

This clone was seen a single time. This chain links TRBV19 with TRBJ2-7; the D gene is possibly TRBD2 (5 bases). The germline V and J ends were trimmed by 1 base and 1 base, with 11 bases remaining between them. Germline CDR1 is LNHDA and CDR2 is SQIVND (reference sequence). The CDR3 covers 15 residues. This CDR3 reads CASSIAGSESYEQYF. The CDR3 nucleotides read TGTGCCAGTAGTATAGCGGGGAGCGAATCCTACGAGCAGTACTTC. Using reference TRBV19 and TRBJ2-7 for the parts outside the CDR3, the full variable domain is DGGITQSPKYLFRKEGQNVTLSCEQNLNHDAMYWYRQDPGQGLRLIYYSQIVNDFQKGDIAEGYSVSREKKESFPLTVTSAQKNPTAFYLCASSIAGSESYEQYFGPGTRLTVT.